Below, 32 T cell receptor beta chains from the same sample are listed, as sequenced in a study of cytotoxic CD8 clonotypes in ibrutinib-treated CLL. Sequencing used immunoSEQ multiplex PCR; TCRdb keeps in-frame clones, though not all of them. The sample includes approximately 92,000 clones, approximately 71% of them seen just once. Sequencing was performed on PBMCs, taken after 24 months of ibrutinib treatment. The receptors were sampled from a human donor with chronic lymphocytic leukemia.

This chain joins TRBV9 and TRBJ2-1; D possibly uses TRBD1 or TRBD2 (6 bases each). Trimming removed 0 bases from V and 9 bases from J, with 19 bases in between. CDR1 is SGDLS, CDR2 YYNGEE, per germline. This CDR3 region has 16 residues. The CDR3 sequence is CASSVGGAPGRGEQFF. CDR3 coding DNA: TGTGCCAGCAGCGTAGGGGGGGCCCCGGGCAGGGGTGAGCAGTTCTTC.

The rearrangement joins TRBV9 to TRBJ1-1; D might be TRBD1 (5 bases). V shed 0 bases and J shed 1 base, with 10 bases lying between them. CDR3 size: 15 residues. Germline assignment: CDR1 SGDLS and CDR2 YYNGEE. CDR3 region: CASSVGGRANTEAFF. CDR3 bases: TGTGCCAGCAGCGTAGGAGGCAGGGCGAACACTGAAGCTTTCTTT.

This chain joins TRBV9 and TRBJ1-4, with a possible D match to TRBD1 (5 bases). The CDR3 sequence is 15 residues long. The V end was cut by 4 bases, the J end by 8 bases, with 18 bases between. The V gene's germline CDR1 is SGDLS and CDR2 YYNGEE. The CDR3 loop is CASSPGRIWDEKLFF. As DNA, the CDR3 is TGTGCCAGCAGCCCTGGGAGAATCTGGGACGAAAAACTGTTTTTT.

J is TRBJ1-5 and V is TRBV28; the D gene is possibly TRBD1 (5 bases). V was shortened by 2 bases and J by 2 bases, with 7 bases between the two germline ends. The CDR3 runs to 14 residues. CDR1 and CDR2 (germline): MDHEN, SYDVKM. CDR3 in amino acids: CASSLIGGNQPQHF. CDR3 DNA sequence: TGTGCCAGCAGTTTAATAGGGGGCAATCAGCCCCAGCATTTT. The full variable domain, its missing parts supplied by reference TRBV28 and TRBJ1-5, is DVKVTQSSRYLVKRTGEKVFLECVQDMDHENMFWYRQDPGLGLRLIYFSYDVKMKEKGDIPEGYSVSREKKERFSLILESASTNQTSMYLCASSLIGGNQPQHFGDGTRLSIL.

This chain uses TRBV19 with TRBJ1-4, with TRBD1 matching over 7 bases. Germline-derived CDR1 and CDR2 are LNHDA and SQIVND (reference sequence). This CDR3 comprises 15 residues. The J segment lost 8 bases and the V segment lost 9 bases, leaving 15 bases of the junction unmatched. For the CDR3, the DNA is TGTGCCAGCCTACCGAGCAGGGGGAGAGGGGAAAAACTGTTTTTT. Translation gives CASLPSRGRGEKLFF.

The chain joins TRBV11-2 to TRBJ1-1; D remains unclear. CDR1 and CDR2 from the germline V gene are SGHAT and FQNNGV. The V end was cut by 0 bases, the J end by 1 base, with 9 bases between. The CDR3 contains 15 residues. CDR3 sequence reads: CASSLDPRKNTEAFF. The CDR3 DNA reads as TGTGCCAGCAGCTTAGATCCACGCAAGAACACTGAAGCTTTCTTT.

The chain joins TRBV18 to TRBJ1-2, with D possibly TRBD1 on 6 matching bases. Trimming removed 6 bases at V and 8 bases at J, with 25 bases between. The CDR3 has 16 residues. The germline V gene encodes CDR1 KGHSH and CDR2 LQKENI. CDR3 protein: CASSLILDSRSRGYTF. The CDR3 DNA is TGTGCCAGCTCGCTAATCTTGGACAGCAGGTCTAGAGGCTACACCTTC.

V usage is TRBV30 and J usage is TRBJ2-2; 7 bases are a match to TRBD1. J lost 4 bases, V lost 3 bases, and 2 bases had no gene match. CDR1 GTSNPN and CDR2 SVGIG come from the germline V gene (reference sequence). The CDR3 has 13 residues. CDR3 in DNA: TGTGCCTGGAGGACAGGGTCCACCGGGGAGCTGTTTTTT. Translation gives CAWRTGSTGELFF.

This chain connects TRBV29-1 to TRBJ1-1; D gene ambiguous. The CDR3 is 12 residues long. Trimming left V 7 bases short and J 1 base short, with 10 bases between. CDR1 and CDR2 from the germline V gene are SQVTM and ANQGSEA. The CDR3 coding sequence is TGCAGCGCGGGCACGGGGAACACTGAAGCTTTCTTT. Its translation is CSAGTGNTEAFF.

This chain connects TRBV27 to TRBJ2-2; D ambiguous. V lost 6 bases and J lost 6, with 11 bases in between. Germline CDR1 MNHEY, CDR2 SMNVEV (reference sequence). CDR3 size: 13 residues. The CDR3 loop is CASRPAGSGELFF. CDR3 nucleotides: TGTGCCAGCAGGCCGGCTGGGTCCGGGGAGCTGTTTTTT.

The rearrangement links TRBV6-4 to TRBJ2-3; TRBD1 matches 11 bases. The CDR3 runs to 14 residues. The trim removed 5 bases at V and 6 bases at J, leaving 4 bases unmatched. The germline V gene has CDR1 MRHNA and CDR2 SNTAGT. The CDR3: CASSIGQGADTQYF. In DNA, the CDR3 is TGTGCCAGCAGTATTGGACAGGGGGCGGATACGCAGTATTTT.

CDR3 protein: CAWRVKRALTYEQYF. The CDR3 DNA is TGTGCCTGGAGGGTCAAGCGGGCTCTAACCTACGAGCAGTACTTC. The chain combines TRBV30 with TRBJ2-7, with a possible D match to TRBD2 (6 bases). Trimming cost V 3 bases and J 2 bases, with 17 bases left between them. CDR1 GTSNPN and CDR2 SVGIG come from the germline V gene (reference sequence). The CDR3 consists of 15 residues.

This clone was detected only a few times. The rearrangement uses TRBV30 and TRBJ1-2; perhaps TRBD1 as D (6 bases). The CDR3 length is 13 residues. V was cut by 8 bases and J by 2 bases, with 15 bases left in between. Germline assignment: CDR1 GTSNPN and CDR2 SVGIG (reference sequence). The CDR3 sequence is CAQNPDRNYGYTF. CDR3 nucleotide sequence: TGTGCCCAGAACCCTGACAGGAACTATGGCTACACCTTC.

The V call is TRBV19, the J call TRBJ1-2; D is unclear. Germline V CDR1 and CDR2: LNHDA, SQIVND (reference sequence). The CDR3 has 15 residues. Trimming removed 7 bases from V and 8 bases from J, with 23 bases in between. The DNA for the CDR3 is TGTGCCAGTACCGATGACGTTTTAGTTGTTAAAGGCTACACCTTC. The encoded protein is CASTDDVLVVKGYTF. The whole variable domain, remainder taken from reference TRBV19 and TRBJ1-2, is DGGITQSPKYLFRKEGQNVTLSCEQNLNHDAMYWYRQDPGQGLRLIYYSQIVNDFQKGDIAEGYSVSREKKESFPLTVTSAQKNPTAFYLCASTDDVLVVKGYTFGSGTRLTVV.

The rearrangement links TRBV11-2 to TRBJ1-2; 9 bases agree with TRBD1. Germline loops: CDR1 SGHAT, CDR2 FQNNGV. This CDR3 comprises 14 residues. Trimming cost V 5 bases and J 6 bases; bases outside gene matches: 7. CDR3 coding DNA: TGTGCCAGCAGCCCCGGACAGGGGCGGGATGGCTACACCTTC. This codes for CASSPGQGRDGYTF.

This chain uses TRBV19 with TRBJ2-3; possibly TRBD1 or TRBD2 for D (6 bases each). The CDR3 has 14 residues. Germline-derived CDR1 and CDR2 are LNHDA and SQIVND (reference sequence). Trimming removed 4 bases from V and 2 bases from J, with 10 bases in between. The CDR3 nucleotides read TGTGCCAGTAGTAGGGGGGCAACCACAGATACGCAGTATTTT. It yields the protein CASSRGATTDTQYF. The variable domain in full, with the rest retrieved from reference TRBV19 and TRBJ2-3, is DGGITQSPKYLFRKEGQNVTLSCEQNLNHDAMYWYRQDPGQGLRLIYYSQIVNDFQKGDIAEGYSVSREKKESFPLTVTSAQKNPTAFYLCASSRGATTDTQYFGPGTRLTVL.

CDR3 DNA: TGTGCCAGTAGTAAACTAGCGGGAGCTTGGAATGAGCAGTTCTTC. Amino acid sequence: CASSKLAGAWNEQFF. The genes are TRBV19 and TRBJ2-1; TRBD2 agrees at 11 bases. The CDR3 covers 15 residues. The germline V gene has CDR1 LNHDA and CDR2 SQIVND (reference sequence). J lost 7 bases, V lost 4 bases, and 6 bases had no gene match.

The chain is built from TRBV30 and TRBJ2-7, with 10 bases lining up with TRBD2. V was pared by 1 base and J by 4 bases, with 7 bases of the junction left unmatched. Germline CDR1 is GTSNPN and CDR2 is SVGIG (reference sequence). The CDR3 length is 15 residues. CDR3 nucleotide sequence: TGTGCCTGGAGTGGGCAAGCGGGAGGGCCGTACGAGCAGTACTTC. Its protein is CAWSGQAGGPYEQYF.

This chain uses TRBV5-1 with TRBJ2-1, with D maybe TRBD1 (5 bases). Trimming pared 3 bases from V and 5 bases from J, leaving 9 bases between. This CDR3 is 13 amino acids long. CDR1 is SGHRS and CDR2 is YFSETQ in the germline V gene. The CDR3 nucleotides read TGCGCCAGCAGCTCTGACAGAGACAATGAGCAGTTCTTC. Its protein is CASSSDRDNEQFF.

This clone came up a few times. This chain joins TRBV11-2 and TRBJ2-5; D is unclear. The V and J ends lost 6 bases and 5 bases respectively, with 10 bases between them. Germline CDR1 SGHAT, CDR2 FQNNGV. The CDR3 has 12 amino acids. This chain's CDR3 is CASSRDRETQYF. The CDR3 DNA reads TGTGCCAGCAGTCGAGATCGCGAGACCCAGTACTTC.

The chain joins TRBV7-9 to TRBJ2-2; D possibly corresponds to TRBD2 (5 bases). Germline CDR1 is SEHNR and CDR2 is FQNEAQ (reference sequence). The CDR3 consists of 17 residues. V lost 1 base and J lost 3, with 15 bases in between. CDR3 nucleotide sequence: TGTGCCAGCAGCTTAGATCTCCCAAGCGGTTACACCGGGGAGCTGTTTTTT. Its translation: CASSLDLPSGYTGELFF.

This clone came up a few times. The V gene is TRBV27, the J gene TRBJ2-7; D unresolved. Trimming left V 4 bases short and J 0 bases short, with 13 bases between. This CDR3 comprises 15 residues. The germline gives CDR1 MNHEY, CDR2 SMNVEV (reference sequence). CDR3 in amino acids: CASSSRSLLSYEQYF. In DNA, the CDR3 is TGTGCCAGCAGTTCCAGGTCCCTACTCTCCTACGAGCAGTACTTC.

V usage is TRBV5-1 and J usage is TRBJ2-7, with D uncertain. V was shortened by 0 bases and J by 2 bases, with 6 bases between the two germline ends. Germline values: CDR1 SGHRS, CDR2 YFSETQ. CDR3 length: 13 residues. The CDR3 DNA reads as TGCGCCAGCAGCTTGGCCTCGACCTACGAGCAGTACTTC. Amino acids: CASSLASTYEQYF.

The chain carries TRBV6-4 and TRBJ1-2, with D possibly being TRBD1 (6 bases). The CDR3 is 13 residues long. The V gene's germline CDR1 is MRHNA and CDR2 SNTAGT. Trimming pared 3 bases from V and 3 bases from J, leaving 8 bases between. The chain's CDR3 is CASSEQGDYGYTF. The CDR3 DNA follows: TGTGCCAGCAGTGAACAGGGAGACTATGGCTACACCTTC.

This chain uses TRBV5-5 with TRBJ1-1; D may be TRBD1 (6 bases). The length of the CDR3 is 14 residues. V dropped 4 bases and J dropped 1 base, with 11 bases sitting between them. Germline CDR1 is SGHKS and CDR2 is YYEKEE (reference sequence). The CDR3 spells CASSIGQRNTEAFF. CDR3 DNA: TGTGCCAGCAGCATAGGACAGCGGAACACTGAAGCTTTCTTT.

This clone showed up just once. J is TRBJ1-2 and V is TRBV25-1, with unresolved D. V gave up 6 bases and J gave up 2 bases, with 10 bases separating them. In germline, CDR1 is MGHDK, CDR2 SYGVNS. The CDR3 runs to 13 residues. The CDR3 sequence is CASSLDGNYGYTF. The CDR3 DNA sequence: TGTGCCAGCAGCTTAGACGGGAACTATGGCTACACCTTC.

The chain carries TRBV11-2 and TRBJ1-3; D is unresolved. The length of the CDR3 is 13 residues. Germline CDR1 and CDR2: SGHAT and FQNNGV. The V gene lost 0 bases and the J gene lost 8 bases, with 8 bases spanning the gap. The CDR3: CASSLETGYTIYF. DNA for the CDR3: TGTGCCAGCAGCTTAGAGACCGGATACACCATATATTTT.

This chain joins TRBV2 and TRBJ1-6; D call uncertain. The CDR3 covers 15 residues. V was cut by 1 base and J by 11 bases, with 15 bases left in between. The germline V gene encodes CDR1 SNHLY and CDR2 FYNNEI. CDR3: CASSEDHNRAPPLHF. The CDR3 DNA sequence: TGTGCCAGCAGTGAAGATCATAACCGGGCCCCACCCCTCCACTTT. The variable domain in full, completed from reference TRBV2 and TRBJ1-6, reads EPEVTQTPSHQVTQMGQEVILRCVPISNHLYFYWYRQILGQKVEFLVSFYNNEISEKSEIFDDQFSVERPDGSNFTLKIRSTKLEDSAMYFCASSEDHNRAPPLHFGNGTRLTVT.

CDR3 region: CASSPGTSGHNEQFF. CDR3 nucleotides: TGTGCCAGCAGTCCTGGGACTAGCGGACACAATGAGCAGTTCTTC. J is TRBJ2-1 and V is TRBV6-6; 11 bases line up with TRBD2. CDR3 length equals 15 residues. Per germline, CDR1 MNHNY and CDR2 SVGAGI (reference sequence). Trimming cost V 5 bases and J 5 bases; bases outside gene matches: 5.

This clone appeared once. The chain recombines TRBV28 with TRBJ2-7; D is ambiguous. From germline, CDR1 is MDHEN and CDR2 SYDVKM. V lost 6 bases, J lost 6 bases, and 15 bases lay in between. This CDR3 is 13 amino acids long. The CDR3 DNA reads TGTGCCAGCAGCATCCCACCTGTAAGCGAGCAGTACTTC. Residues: CASSIPPVSEQYF.

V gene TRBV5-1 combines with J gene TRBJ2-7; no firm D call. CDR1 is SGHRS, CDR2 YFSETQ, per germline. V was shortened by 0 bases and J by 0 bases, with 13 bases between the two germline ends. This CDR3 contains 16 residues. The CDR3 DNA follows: TGCGCCAGCAGCTTGGCCTTGGCAGAAAGCTCCTACGAGCAGTACTTC. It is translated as CASSLALAESSYEQYF.

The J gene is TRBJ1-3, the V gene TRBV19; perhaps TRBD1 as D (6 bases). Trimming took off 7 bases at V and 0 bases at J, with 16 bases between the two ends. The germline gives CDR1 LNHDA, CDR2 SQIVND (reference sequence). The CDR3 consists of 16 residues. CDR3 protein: CASTRPQGISGNTIYF. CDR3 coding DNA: TGTGCCAGTACCCGCCCACAGGGTATCTCTGGAAACACCATATATTTT.